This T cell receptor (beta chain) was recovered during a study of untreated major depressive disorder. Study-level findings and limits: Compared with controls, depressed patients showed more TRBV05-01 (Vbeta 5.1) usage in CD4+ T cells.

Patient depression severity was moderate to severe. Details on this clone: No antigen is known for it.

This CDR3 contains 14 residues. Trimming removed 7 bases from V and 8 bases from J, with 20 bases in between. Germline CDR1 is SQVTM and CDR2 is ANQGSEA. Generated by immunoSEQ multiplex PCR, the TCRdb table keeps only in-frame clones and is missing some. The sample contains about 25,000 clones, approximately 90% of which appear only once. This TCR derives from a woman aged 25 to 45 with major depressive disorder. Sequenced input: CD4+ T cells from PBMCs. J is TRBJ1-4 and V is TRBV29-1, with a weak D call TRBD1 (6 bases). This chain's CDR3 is CSASSGAGEEKLFF. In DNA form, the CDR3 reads TGCAGCGCCAGCTCGGGGGCTGGGGAGGAAAAACTGTTTTTT.